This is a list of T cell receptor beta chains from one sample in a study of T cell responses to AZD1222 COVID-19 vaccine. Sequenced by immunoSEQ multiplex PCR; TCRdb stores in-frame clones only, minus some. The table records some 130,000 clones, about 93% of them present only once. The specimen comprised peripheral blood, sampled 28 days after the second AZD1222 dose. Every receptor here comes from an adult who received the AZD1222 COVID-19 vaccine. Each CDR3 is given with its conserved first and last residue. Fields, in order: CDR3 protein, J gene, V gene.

CASSLSAGGRQPQHF TRBJ1-5 TRBV27
CASSWGMDQPQHF TRBJ1-5 TRBV6-5
CASSFTTYDSPLHF TRBJ1-6 TRBV9
CASSQVREKLFF TRBJ1-4 TRBV4-2
CASSLTTTGFSEKLFF TRBJ1-4 TRBV13
CASSGQGADGYTF TRBJ1-2 TRBV27
CASRATGASSYTF TRBJ1-2 TRBV6-5
CASSSYGVNYGYTF TRBJ1-2 TRBV5-4
CASSYGTGFEAFF TRBJ1-1 TRBV6-5
CASIDTGTGSSYEQYF TRBJ2-7 TRBV11-2
CASSLPRQIMGTEAFF TRBJ1-1 TRBV28
CASTHIEGVRTGNTEAFF TRBJ1-1 TRBV19
CASSDSGYTF TRBJ1-2 TRBV25-1
CASSVTTGGHRGELFF TRBJ2-2 TRBV9
CASSLTSADTQYF TRBJ2-3 TRBV7-3
CASSQEWNTEAFF TRBJ1-1 TRBV14
CASSVADAHGNTIYF TRBJ1-3 TRBV9
CASSLSQLNTEAFF TRBJ1-1 TRBV7-2
CASSGGTSGDPNEQFF TRBJ2-1 TRBV5-1
CASSFPLTDGQETQYF TRBJ2-5 TRBV5-6
CASRQGRDTGELFF TRBJ2-2 TRBV19
CASSYMRNTEAFF TRBJ1-1 TRBV6-2/TRBV6-3